This T cell receptor beta chain appears in the sequencing data of a study of control samples from healthy donors and cancer patients. Libraries were prepared by immunoSEQ multiplex PCR; TCRdb keeps only in-frame clonotypes and omits some of them. The sample has approximately 130,000 clones; about nine tenths are singletons. Germline V lookup: CDR1 SGHTA, CDR2 FQGNSA. V trimming: 0 bases; J trimming: 6 bases; junction bases outside the gene matches: 6. The CDR3 contains 16 residues. In this sample, this clone turned up a few times. The clonotype originates from a man aged 40-50 years in good health. The sample comprised blood. V gene TRBV7-2 combines with J gene TRBJ2-3, with TRBD2 matching over 10 bases. CDR3 amino acids: CASSLAVAGGEDTQYF. Here the CDR3 DNA reads TGTGCCAGCAGCTTAGCGGTAGCGGGGGGCGAGGATACGCAGTATTTT.